Here is one T cell receptor beta chain with its context. Antigen specificity is unknown. The data originate from a study of CXCR3-negative and CXCR3-positive naive CD8 T cells. Germline V gene data show CDR1 as LGHNT and CDR2 as FRNRAP. This CDR3 contains 14 residues. Study-wide results and limits: Diversity ran similarly high across both naive subsets but far lower in memory CD8+ cells. Comparison of naive cells showed more hydrophobic TRB CDR3s in CXCR3-positive than in CXCR3-negative naive cells.

Preparation of TRB cDNA libraries relied on 5' RACE carrying UMI labels. TCRdb re-called the 5' RACE reads and shows each CDR3 protein once, DNA omitted. The sample table sets out around 140,000 distinct CDR3 sequences. The chain joins TRBV12-5 to TRBJ2-7. The specimen was naive CXCR3+ CD8+ T cells from blood. The subset is: CD45RO-CCR7+CD27+CD95- naive CD8+ T cells expressing CXCR3 (TNR3+). The TCR comes from a human donor in good health. Some clones in this sample may be carry-over from other donors' samples. The CDR3: CASGSGLSSYEQYF.